The 22 T cell receptor beta chains listed next were all sequenced from one sample in a study of blood T cell repertoires in COVID-19 (dated by TCRdb to the early 2020s). Library generation was performed with the immunoSEQ multiplex PCR assay. The table was pulled from immuneACCESS by TCRdb, which kept in-frame rearrangements only. Such tables lose some clones; where checked, under half of the loss comes from unresolved V genes, and the rest has no known cause. For this sample there are 30,000 to 40,000 clones; over 70% appear just once. Under 35% of the sample rests with the top ten. Sequencing was performed on peripheral blood. These receptors were collected from a man older than 75 with acute or convalescent COVID-19.

The rearrangement uses TRBV20-1 and TRBJ1-2; D is undetermined. The germline V and J ends were trimmed by 7 bases and 4 bases, with 10 bases remaining between them. CDR3 length equals 11 residues. CDR1 and CDR2 from the germline V gene are DFQATT and SNEGSKA (reference sequence). In DNA form, the CDR3 reads TGCAGTGTCCTCGGGTCCTATGGCTACACCTTC. This sequence encodes CSVLGSYGYTF.

This clone was seen only once. The chain couples TRBV7-2 to TRBJ2-1; 7 positions match TRBD2. V shed 2 bases and J 5 bases; nucleotides not matched to a gene: 6. The germline V gene has CDR1 SGHTA and CDR2 FQGNSA. The CDR3 runs 15 residues. The CDR3: CASSLSLARNNEQFF. CDR3 nucleotide sequence: TGTGCCAGCAGCTTATCACTAGCGCGAAACAATGAGCAGTTCTTC.

V is TRBV21-1 and J is TRBJ2-3; no check of the table's D call, TRBD2, against the DNA was made. TRBV21-1 is given as a pseudogene. The CDR3 has 14 residues. CDR3 nucleotides: TGTGCCAGCAGCAAGGTAGCGGGCCCAGATACGCAGTATTTT. Its translation is CASSKVAGPDTQYF.

This chain uses TRBV9 with TRBJ2-1; 8 bases line up with TRBD2. The CDR3 runs 15 residues. Per germline, CDR1 SGDLS and CDR2 YYNGEE. Trimming at V came to 0 bases and at J to 6 bases, leaving 5 bases not matched to a gene. The CDR3 spells CASSVGGLGPNEQFF. CDR3 DNA sequence: TGTGCCAGCAGCGTAGGGGGACTAGGCCCCAATGAGCAGTTCTTC. The full variable domain, in which reference TRBV9 and TRBJ2-1 provide the parts outside the CDR3, is DSGVTQTPKHLITATGQRVTLRCSPRSGDLSVYWYQQSLDQGLQFLIQYYNGEERAKGNILERFSAQQFPDLHSELNLSSLELGDSALYFCASSVGGLGPNEQFFGPGTRLTVL.

The chain joins TRBV6-5 to TRBJ1-6; 8 bases align to TRBD1. V lost 11 bases, J lost 10 bases, and 13 bases stayed unmatched. Per germline, CDR1 MNHEY and CDR2 SVGAGI. This CDR3 is 14 amino acids long. The CDR3 DNA is TGTGCCGGAGAAACAGGGGGATCATACTCACCCCTCCACTTT. Protein sequence: CAGETGGSYSPLHF.

V gene TRBV5-8 combines with J gene TRBJ2-5; 10 positions match TRBD1. The CDR3 loop spans 15 amino acids. Germline CDR1 SGHTS, CDR2 YDEGEE. V lost 4 bases, J lost 5 bases, and 8 bases stayed unmatched. The CDR3 nucleotides read TGTGCCAGCAGCCCGGGGACAGGGGCCGGGGAGACCCAGTACTTC. This sequence encodes CASSPGTGAGETQYF.

The chain links TRBV21-1 to TRBJ2-5; the table assigns TRBD1, which was not confirmed against the DNA. TRBV21-1 is a recognized pseudogene. The CDR3 covers 20 residues. The CDR3 nucleotides are TGTGCCAGCAGCAAAAGGCGGCTCCAGGGGCCAATCCGTCCGCAAGAGACCCAGTACTTC. This sequence encodes CASSKRRLQGPIRPQETQYF.

The chain uses TRBV6-6 and TRBJ2-3; weak D call: TRBD2 (5 bases). This CDR3 region has 16 residues. The V and J ends lost 2 bases and 0 bases respectively, with 12 bases between them. Germline lookup yields CDR1 MNHNY and CDR2 SVGAGI (reference sequence). The CDR3: CASSYASGTSTDTQYF. The DNA of the CDR3 is TGTGCCAGCAGTTACGCCAGCGGAACTAGCACAGATACGCAGTATTTT.

The chain links TRBV28 to TRBJ1-6, with a possible D match to TRBD1 (5 bases). CDR1 MDHEN and CDR2 SYDVKM come from the germline V gene. Trimming removed 5 bases from V and 7 bases from J, with 15 bases in between. The CDR3 is made up of 15 amino acids. In DNA form, the CDR3 reads TGTGCCAGCAGTAAAGCGGGACGGTCAAATTCACCCCTCCACTTT. Translating gives CASSKAGRSNSPLHF.

The chain uses TRBV12-3 or TRBV12-4 and TRBJ1-2; 7 bases agree with TRBD1. CDR3 length: 13 amino acids. Losses at the gene ends were 2 bases for V and 7 bases for J; bases not matched to a gene: 4. The CDR3 region has the DNA TGTGCCAGCAGTTTAAAGGGGGCGGGTGGCTACACCTTC. Translation gives CASSLKGAGGYTF.

The chain combines TRBV6-5 with TRBJ1-4; 9 bases match TRBD1. Trimming took 7 bases from V and 8 from J; bases not matched to a gene: 8. Germline V gene sequence: CDR1 MNHEY, CDR2 SVGAGI. The CDR3 loop spans 14 amino acids. CDR3 sequence reads: CASTPGQGEEKLFF. CDR3 nucleotides: TGTGCCAGCACCCCGGGACAGGGCGAAGAAAAACTGTTTTTT.

This clone was seen repeatedly, ten times or more. V and J are TRBV5-1 and TRBJ2-7, with D unclear. Germline V CDR1 and CDR2: SGHRS, YFSETQ. Trimming left V 4 bases short and J 4 bases short, with 9 bases between. This CDR3 spans 12 amino acids. In nucleotides, the CDR3 is TGCGCCAGCAGCCTAAACAGATACGAGCAGTACTTC. Residues: CASSLNRYEQYF.

The chain is built from TRBV18 and TRBJ2-7; D is perhaps TRBD2 (5 bases). Germline lookup yields CDR1 KGHSH and CDR2 LQKENI. The CDR3 spans 19 residues. V shed 0 bases and J shed 1 base, with 22 bases lying between them. CDR3 DNA sequence: TGTGCCAGCTCACCACCGAGACTCAAAGAGGGTCCGAGGTCCTACGAGCAGTACTTC. It encodes CASSPPRLKEGPRSYEQYF. The full variable domain, rest sourced from reference TRBV18 and TRBJ2-7, is NAGVMQNPRHLVRRRGQEARLRCSPMKGHSHVYWYRQLPEEGLKFMVYLQKENIIDESGMPKERFSAEFPKEGPSILRIQQVVRGDSAAYFCASSPPRLKEGPRSYEQYFGPGTRLTVT.

This clone qualifies as medium-sized (0.01 to 0.1%). The rearrangement uses TRBV7-8 and TRBJ2-5; tentatively, D is TRBD1 (6 bases). Germline assignment: CDR1 SGHVS and CDR2 FQNEAQ. CDR3 length equals 16 residues. V shed 6 bases and J shed 2 bases, with 19 bases lying between them. CDR3 region: CASSRRDIRSQETQYF. Here the CDR3 DNA reads TGTGCCAGCAGTCGTCGGGACATACGTAGTCAAGAGACCCAGTACTTC.

The J gene is TRBJ1-1, the V gene TRBV6-6; D may be TRBD1 (6 bases). CDR3 length equals 12 residues. The V end lost 5 bases, the J end lost 5 bases, and 9 bases lay between the germline ends. Germline values: CDR1 MNHNY, CDR2 SVGAGI (reference sequence). CDR3 amino acids: CASSPGVTEAFF. The CDR3 DNA sequence: TGTGCCAGCAGTCCAGGGGTTACTGAAGCTTTCTTT.

The V gene is TRBV4-3, the J gene TRBJ2-3, with 10 bases fitting TRBD2. The germline gives CDR1 LGHNA, CDR2 YSLEER. Trimming at V came to 0 bases and at J to 6 bases, leaving 6 bases not matched to a gene. The CDR3 extends over 16 amino acids. The CDR3: CASSQELAGVSDTQYF. CDR3 nucleotide sequence: TGCGCCAGCAGCCAAGAGCTAGCGGGAGTATCGGATACGCAGTATTTT.

The rearrangement joins TRBV5-8 to TRBJ2-3; 7 positions match TRBD1. CDR3 length: 14 residues. Looked up from germline, CDR1 is SGHTS and CDR2 is YDEGEE. Trimming at V came to 0 bases and at J to 5 bases, leaving 3 bases not matched to a gene. CDR3 residues: CASSLGGGKDTQYF. For the CDR3, the DNA is TGTGCCAGCAGCTTGGGAGGGGGCAAAGATACGCAGTATTTT.

The chain combines TRBV11-3 with TRBJ2-2; TRBD2 agrees at 9 bases. Germline V CDR1 and CDR2: SGHNT, YENEEA. V shed 4 bases, J shed 4 bases, and the junction held 7 bases outside the gene matches. This CDR3 is built from 16 residues. In nucleotides, the CDR3 is TGTGCCAGCAGCTCGATGGGACTAGCCCCCACCGGGGAGCTGTTTTTT. Its protein product is CASSSMGLAPTGELFF. The complete variable domain, with remaining parts taken from reference TRBV11-3 and TRBJ2-2, reads EAGVVQSPRYKIIEKKQPVAFWCNPISGHNTLYWYLQNLGQGPELLIRYENEEAVDDSQLPKDRFSAERLKGVDSTLKIQPAELGDSAVYLCASSSMGLAPTGELFFGEGSRLTVL.

The chain is built from TRBV6-5 and TRBJ2-1, with 8 bases that match TRBD2. CDR3 length equals 15 residues. The J segment lost 5 bases and the V segment lost 4 bases, leaving 7 bases of the junction unmatched. Germline V CDR1 and CDR2: MNHEY, SVGAGI. This CDR3 reads CASSSGTRTHNEQFF. CDR3 bases: TGTGCCAGCAGTTCCGGGACTAGAACCCACAATGAGCAGTTCTTC.

The chain couples TRBV28 to TRBJ1-2; D uncertain. The germline gives CDR1 MDHEN, CDR2 SYDVKM. The CDR3 extends over 12 amino acids. V lost 5 bases and J lost 7, with 11 bases in between. The CDR3 spells CASSRGGGGYTF. The CDR3 DNA is TGTGCCAGCAGTCGAGGAGGTGGTGGCTACACCTTC.

V is TRBV27 and J is TRBJ1-2; D may be TRBD1 (6 bases). The CDR3 sequence is 15 residues long. V gave up 7 bases and J gave up 2 bases, with 17 bases separating them. Looked up from germline, CDR1 is MNHEY and CDR2 is SMNVEV (reference sequence). The CDR3 coding sequence is TGTGCCAGCACCTCGTGGGGGGGGCAGAACTATGGCTACACCTTC. Its translation is CASTSWGGQNYGYTF.

This clone turned up a few times. The V and J genes are TRBV10-3 and TRBJ1-2; D perhaps matches TRBD1 (6 bases). This CDR3 spans 15 amino acids. CDR1 and CDR2 from the germline V gene are ENHRY and SYGVKD. V was shortened by 2 bases and J by 4 bases, with 14 bases between the two germline ends. The CDR3 nucleotides read TGTGCCATCAGTGAGACGAGGACAGACCTCTATGGCTACACCTTC. The encoded protein is CAISETRTDLYGYTF.